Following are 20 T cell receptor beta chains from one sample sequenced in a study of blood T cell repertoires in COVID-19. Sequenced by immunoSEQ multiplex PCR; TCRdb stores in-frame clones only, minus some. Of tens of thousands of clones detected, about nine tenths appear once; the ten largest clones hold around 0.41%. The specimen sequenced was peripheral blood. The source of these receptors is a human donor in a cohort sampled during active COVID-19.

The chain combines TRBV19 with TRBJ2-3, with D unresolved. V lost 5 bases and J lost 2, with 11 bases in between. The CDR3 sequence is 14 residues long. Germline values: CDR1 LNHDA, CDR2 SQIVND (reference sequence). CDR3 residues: CASSVGGSTDTQYF. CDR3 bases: TGTGCCAGTAGTGTTGGCGGATCCACAGATACGCAGTATTTT.

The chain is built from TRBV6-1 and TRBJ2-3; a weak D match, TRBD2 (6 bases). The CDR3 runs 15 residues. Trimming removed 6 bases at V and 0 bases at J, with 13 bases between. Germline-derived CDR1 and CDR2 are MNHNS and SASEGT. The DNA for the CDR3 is TGTGCCAGCAGAGCCGCGGGGCTTAGCACAGATACGCAGTATTTT. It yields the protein CASRAAGLSTDTQYF.

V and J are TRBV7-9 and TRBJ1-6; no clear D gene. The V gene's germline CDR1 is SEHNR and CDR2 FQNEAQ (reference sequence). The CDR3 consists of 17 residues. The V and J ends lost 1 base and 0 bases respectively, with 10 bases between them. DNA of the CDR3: TGTGCCAGCAGCTTAGGTGGGAGCAGCTCCTATAATTCACCCCTCCACTTT. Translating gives CASSLGGSSSYNSPLHF. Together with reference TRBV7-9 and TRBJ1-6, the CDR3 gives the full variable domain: DTGVSQNPRHKITKRGQNVTFRCDPISEHNRLYWYRQTLGQGPEFLTYFQNEAQLEKSRLLSDRFSAERPKGSFSTLEIQRTEQGDSAMYLCASSLGGSSSYNSPLHFGNGTRLTVT.

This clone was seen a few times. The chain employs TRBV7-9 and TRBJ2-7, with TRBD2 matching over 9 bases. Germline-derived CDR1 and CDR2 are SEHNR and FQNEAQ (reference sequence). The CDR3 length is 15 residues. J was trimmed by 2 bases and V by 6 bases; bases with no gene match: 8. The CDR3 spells CASRKSGGTAYEQYF. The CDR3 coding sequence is TGTGCCAGCAGGAAAAGCGGGGGGACAGCCTACGAGCAGTACTTC.

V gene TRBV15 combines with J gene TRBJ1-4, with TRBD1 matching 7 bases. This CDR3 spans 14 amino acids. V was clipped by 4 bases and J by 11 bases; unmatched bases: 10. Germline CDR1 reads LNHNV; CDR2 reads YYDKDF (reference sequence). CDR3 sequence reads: CATSKGTGEWKLFF. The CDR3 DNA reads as TGTGCCACCAGCAAGGGAACAGGGGAATGGAAACTGTTTTTT.

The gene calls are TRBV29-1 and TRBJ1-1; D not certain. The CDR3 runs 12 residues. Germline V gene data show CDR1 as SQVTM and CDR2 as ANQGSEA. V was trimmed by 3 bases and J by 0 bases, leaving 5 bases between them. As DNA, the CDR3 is TGCAGCGTTGAGAGGGTGAACACTGAAGCTTTCTTT. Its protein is CSVERVNTEAFF.

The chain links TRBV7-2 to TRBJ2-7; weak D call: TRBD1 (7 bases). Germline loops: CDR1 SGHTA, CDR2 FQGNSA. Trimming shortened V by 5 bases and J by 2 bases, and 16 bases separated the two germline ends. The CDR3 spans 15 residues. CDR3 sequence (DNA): TGTGCCAGCAGCCCCTGGGGGGACAGCGCCTACGAGCAGTACTTC. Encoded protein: CASSPWGDSAYEQYF.

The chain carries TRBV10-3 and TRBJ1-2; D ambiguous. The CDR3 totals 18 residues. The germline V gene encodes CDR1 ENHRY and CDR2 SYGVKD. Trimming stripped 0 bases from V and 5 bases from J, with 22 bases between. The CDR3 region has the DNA TGTGCCATCAGTGAGTCCTCTCAACTCGTTTCTGCGGGGTATGGCTACACCTTC. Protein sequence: CAISESSQLVSAGYGYTF.

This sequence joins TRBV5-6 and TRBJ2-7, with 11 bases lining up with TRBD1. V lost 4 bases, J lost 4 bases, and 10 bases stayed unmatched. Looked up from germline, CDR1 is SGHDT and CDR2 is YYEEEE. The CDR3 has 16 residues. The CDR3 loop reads CASSPGQGALRYEQYF. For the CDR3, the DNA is TGTGCCAGCAGCCCAGGACAGGGGGCGCTAAGGTACGAGCAGTACTTC.

DNA of the CDR3: TGCGCCAGCAGCTCCCTGTCCTACGAGCAGTACTTC. The encoded protein is CASSSLSYEQYF. This rearrangement joins TRBV5-1 to TRBJ2-7; D remains unclear. Germline CDR1 SGHRS, CDR2 YFSETQ. This CDR3 is 12 amino acids long. The ends were cut back, 3 bases at V and 1 base at J, with 5 bases in the middle.

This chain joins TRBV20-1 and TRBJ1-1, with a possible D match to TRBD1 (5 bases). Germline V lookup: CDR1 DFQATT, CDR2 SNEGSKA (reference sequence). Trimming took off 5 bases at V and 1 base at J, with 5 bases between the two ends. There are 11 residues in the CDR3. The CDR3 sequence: CSAGQNTEAFF. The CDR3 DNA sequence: TGCAGTGCTGGACAGAACACTGAAGCTTTCTTT.

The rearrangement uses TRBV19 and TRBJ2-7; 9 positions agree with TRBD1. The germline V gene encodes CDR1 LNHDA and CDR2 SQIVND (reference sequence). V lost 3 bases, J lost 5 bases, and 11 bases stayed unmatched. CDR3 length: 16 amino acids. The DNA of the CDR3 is TGTGCCAGTAGTATTTTGGAGGGACAGGGAGCAAACGAGCAGTACTTC. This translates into CASSILEGQGANEQYF.

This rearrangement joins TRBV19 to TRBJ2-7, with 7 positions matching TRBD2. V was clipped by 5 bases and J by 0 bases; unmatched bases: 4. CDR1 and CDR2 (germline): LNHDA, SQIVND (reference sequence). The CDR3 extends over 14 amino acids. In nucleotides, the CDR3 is TGTGCCAGTAGTCTGGGGAGGGGCTCCTACGAGCAGTACTTC. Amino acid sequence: CASSLGRGSYEQYF.

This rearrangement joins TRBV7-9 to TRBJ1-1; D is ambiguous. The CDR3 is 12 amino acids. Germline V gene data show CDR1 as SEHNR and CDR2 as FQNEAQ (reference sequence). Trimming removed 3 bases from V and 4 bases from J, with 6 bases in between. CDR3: CASSFGFTEAFF. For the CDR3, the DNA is TGTGCCAGCAGCTTCGGGTTCACTGAAGCTTTCTTT.

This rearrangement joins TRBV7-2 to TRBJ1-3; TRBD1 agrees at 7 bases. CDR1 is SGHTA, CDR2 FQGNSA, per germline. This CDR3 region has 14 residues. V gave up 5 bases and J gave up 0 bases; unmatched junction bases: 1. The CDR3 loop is CASSRDSSGNTIYF. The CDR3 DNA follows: TGTGCCAGCAGCCGGGACAGCTCTGGAAACACCATATATTTT.

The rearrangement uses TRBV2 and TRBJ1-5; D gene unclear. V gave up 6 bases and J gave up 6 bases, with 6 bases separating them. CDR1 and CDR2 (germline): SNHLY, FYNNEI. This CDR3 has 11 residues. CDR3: CASSRGQPQHF. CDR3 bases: TGTGCCAGCAGCCGCGGTCAGCCCCAGCATTTT.

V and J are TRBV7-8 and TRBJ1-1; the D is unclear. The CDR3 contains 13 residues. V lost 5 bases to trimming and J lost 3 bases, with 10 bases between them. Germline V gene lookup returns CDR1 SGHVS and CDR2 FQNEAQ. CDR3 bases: TGTGCCAGCAGCAGTTACACCGACACTGAAGCTTTCTTT. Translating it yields CASSSYTDTEAFF.

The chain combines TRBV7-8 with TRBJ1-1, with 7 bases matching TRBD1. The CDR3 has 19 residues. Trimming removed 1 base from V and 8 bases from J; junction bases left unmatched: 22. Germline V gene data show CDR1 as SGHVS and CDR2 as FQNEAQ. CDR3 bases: TGTGCCAGCAGCTTAGTTGAAAGGGGGCGCGCACGGTATGTAATGGAAGCTTTCTTT. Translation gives CASSLVERGRARYVMEAFF.

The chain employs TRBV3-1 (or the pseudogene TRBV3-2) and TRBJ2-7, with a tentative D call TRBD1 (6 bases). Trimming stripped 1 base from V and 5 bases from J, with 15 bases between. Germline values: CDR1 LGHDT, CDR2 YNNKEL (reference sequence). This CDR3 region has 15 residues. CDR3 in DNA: TGTGCCAGCAGCCAAGGGGGTAACAGGGACCACGAGCAGTACTTC. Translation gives CASSQGGNRDHEQYF.

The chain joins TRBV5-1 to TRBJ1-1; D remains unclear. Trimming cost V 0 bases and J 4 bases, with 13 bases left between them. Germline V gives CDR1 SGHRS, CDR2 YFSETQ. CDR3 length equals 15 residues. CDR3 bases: TGCGCCAGCAGCTTGGGAATTTCTGCGGGCACTGAAGCTTTCTTT. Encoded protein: CASSLGISAGTEAFF.